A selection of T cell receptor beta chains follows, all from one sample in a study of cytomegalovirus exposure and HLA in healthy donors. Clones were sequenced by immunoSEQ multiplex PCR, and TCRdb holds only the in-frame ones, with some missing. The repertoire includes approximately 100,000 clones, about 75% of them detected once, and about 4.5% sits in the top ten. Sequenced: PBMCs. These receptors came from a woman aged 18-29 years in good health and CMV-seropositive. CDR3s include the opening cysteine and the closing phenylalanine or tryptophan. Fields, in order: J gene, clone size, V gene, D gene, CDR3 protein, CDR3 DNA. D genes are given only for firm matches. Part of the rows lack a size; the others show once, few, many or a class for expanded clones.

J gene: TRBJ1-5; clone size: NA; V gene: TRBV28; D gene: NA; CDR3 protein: CASSLLDSLYSNQPQHF; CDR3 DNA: TGTGCCAGCAGTTTACTGGACAGCTTATATAGCAATCAGCCCCAGCATTTT
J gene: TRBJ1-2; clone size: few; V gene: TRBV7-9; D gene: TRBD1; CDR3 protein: CSSSFTGDGYTF; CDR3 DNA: TGTTCCAGCAGCTTCACAGGGGATGGCTACACCTTC
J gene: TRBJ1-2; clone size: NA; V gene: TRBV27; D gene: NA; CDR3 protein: CASSSGGLLGGYTF; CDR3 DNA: TGTGCCAGCAGTTCGGGTGGCTTGCTCGGTGGCTACACCTTC
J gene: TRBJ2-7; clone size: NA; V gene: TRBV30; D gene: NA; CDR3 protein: CAWSAAGRSYEQYF; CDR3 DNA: TGTGCCTGGAGTGCGGCAGGGCGCTCCTACGAGCAGTACTTC
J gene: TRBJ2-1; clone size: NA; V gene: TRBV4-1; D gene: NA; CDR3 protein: CASSQSSRYNEQFF; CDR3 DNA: TGCGCCAGCAGCCAATCCAGCAGGTACAATGAGCAGTTCTTC
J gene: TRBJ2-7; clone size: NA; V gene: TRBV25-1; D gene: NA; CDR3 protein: CASCKDSLYEQYF; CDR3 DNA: TGTGCCAGCTGTAAGGACAGCCTTTACGAGCAGTACTTC
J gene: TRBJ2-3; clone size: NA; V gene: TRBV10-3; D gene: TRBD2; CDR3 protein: CAISGASGSTDTQYF; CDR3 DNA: TGTGCCATCAGTGGGGCTAGCGGAAGCACAGATACGCAGTATTTT
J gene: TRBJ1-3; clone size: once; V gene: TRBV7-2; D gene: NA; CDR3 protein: CASSLVQDDAGNTIYF; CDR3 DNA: TGTGCCAGCAGCTTAGTTCAGGATGATGCGGGAAACACCATATATTTT
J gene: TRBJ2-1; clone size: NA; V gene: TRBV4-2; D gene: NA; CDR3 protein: CASSLLASYNEQFF; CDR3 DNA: TGTGCCAGCAGCCTACTAGCCTCTTACAATGAGCAGTTCTTC
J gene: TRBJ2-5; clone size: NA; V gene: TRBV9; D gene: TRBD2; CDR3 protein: CASSWRTSGEETQYF; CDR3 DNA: TGTGCCAGCAGCTGGCGGACTAGCGGGGAAGAGACCCAGTACTTC
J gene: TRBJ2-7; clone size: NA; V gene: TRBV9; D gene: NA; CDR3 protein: CASSGRGYEQYF; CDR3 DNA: TGTGCCAGCAGCGGAAGAGGCTACGAGCAGTACTTC
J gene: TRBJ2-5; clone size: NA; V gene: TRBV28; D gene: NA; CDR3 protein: CASSFAAWNQETQYF; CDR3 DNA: TGTGCCAGCAGTTTTGCGGCCTGGAATCAAGAGACCCAGTACTTC
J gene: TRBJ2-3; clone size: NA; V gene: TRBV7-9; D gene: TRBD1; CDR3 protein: CASSLEGTDTDTQYF; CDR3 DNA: TGTGCCAGCAGCTTAGAGGGGACAGACACAGATACGCAGTATTTT
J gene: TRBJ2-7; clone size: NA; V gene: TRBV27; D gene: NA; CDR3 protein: CASSRAIADSCEQYF; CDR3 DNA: TGTGCCAGCAGTCGAGCTATAGCGGACTCCTGCGAGCAGTACTTC
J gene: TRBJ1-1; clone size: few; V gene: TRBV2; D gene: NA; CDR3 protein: CASSASGQNTEAFF; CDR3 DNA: TGTGCCAGCAGTGCCTCGGGACAGAACACTGAAGCTTTCTTT
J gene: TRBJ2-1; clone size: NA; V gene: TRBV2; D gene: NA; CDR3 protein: CASSERSSYNEQFF; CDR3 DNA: TGTGCCAGCAGTGAGAGGAGCTCCTACAATGAGCAGTTCTTC
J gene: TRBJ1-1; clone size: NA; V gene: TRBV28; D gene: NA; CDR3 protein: CAIRSAGVGTEAFF; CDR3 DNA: TGTGCCATCCGATCGGCAGGGGTGGGCACTGAAGCTTTCTTT
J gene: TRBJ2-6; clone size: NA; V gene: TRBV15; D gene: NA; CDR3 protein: CATSRDRNSGANVLTF; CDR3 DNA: TGTGCCACCAGCAGAGACAGGAACTCTGGGGCCAACGTCCTGACTTTC